This T cell receptor beta chain was obtained from a study of T cell repertoires in cytomegalovirus infection. Study-wide results and limits: It was HLA-C-restricted CMV-specific TCR beta clonotypes that dominated the response ex vivo.

Concerning this clonotype itself: Antigen specificity is unknown.

This CDR3 comprises 14 residues. Between the trimmed V and J ends, which lost 5 bases and 7 bases, there was a span of 17 bases. Germline V lookup: CDR1 MNHNY, CDR2 SVGAGI (reference sequence). Using its own MiXCR run on the reads, TCRdb lists one record per CDR3 protein. The sample includes 300,000 or so distinct CDR3 sequences, under 30% seen only once; the top ten take more than 11%. Material: PBMCs. The V and J genes are TRBV6-6 and TRBJ1-2; D unresolved. This TCR was recovered from a human donor in good health (CMV status not recorded). Some clones in this sample may be carry-over from other donors' samples. As DNA, the CDR3 is TGTGCCAGCAGTAAGAGGCCCGAGCGAGGTGGCTACACCTTC. This sequence encodes CASSKRPERGGYTF.